Each of the 16 T cell receptor beta chains below was sequenced from the same sample in a study of T cells in tumors after PD-1 blockade. TCRdb's copy holds only in-frame clones and misses some; the assay was immunoSEQ multiplex PCR. The table shows 35,000 or so clones, with 78% occurring only once. Sample: PBMCs, taken before anti-PD-1 treatment. The origin of the receptors is a human donor with basal cell carcinoma.

The chain couples TRBV11-3 to TRBJ2-1, with 7 bases matching TRBD1. V shed 5 bases, J shed 2 bases, and the junction held 6 bases outside the gene matches. The CDR3 spans 15 residues. Germline V lookup: CDR1 SGHNT, CDR2 YENEEA. In nucleotides, the CDR3 is TGTGCCAGCAGCGAAAGAAGGGGGCCCTACAATGAGCAGTTCTTC. Translating it yields CASSERRGPYNEQFF.

The chain recombines TRBV29-1 with TRBJ2-7; TRBD2 aligns across 9 bases. There are 12 residues in the CDR3. Losses at the gene ends were 6 bases for V and 7 bases for J; bases not matched to a gene: 7. From germline, CDR1 is SQVTM and CDR2 ANQGSEA. DNA of the CDR3: TGCAGCGTCGCGGGACTAGCAGAAGAGCAGTACTTC. It is translated as CSVAGLAEEQYF.

The chain combines TRBV19 with TRBJ2-3, with TRBD2 matching over 16 bases. The V and J ends lost 3 bases and 5 bases, in that order; junction bases with no gene match: 8. The CDR3 has 18 residues. Germline V gives CDR1 LNHDA, CDR2 SQIVND (reference sequence). This chain's CDR3 is CASSIAGTSGGAKDTQYF. The CDR3, as DNA: TGTGCCAGTAGTATCGCCGGGACTAGCGGGGGGGCCAAAGATACGCAGTATTTT.

The V and J genes are TRBV30 and TRBJ1-3; 8 nucleotides align to TRBD1. This CDR3 contains 16 residues. Per germline, CDR1 GTSNPN and CDR2 SVGIG (reference sequence). Unmatched junction bases numbered 8, after V lost 4 bases and J lost 0 bases. CDR3 amino acids: CAWTIRTGNSGNTIYF. Here the CDR3 DNA reads TGTGCCTGGACGATCAGGACAGGGAACTCTGGAAACACCATATATTTT.

This clone was observed a few times. The CDR3 loop reads CASSAGLAGAPYEQYF. The DNA of the CDR3 is TGTGCCAGTAGTGCCGGTTTAGCGGGAGCCCCTTACGAGCAGTACTTC. V and J are TRBV19 and TRBJ2-7, with 9 bases matching TRBD2. CDR3 length: 16 amino acids. The germline CDR1 and CDR2 sequences are LNHDA and SQIVND (reference sequence). The ends lost 5 bases at V and 4 bases at J; junction bases unmatched: 12.

The chain employs TRBV12-2 and TRBJ2-1; the D segment call TRBD1 is taken from the table without a DNA check. TRBV12-2 is described as a pseudogene. The CDR3 has 19 residues. The CDR3 DNA reads as TGTGCAAGTCGCTTGGACAGGGGGAAGCCCCAAGCCCCCTACAATGAGCAGTTCTTC. This encodes CASRLDRGKPQAPYNEQFF.

The chain recombines TRBV6-5 with TRBJ1-2; no firm D call. V was clipped by 3 bases and J by 4 bases, with 15 bases between them. This CDR3 is built from 15 residues. The germline gives CDR1 MNHEY, CDR2 SVGAGI. DNA for the CDR3: TGTGCCAGCAGTTATAGCACAACGGAAGCCTATGGCTACACCTTC. Translating it yields CASSYSTTEAYGYTF.

The chain has TRBV2 and TRBJ2-3; 10 bases agree with TRBD2. From germline, CDR1 is SNHLY and CDR2 FYNNEI. J gave up 0 bases and V 11 bases, and 5 bases lay outside the gene matches. The CDR3 has 14 residues. The CDR3 coding sequence is TGTGCCGGACTAGCGGTTAGTAGCACAGATACGCAGTATTTT. As protein: CAGLAVSSTDTQYF.

This chain joins TRBV4-3 and TRBJ2-7, with D unclear. CDR3 length: 12 residues. Germline V gene data show CDR1 as LGHNA and CDR2 as YSLEER. Trimming stripped 9 bases from V and 4 bases from J, with 13 bases between. The CDR3: CARVNVLYEQYF. CDR3 sequence (DNA): TGCGCCAGAGTTAACGTTTTGTACGAGCAGTACTTC.

This rearrangement joins TRBV27 to TRBJ1-1, with 8 bases aligning to TRBD1. This CDR3 comprises 15 residues. Looked up from germline, CDR1 is MNHEY and CDR2 is SMNVEV (reference sequence). V shed 0 bases, J shed 1 base, and the junction held 1 base outside the gene matches. CDR3 nucleotides: TGTGCCAGCAGTTTATCCCAGGGGGCGAACACTGAAGCTTTCTTT. Its translation: CASSLSQGANTEAFF.

Comments on this clone: Additional DNA sequences in this sample encode the identical CDR3. The chain combines TRBV5-1 with TRBJ2-1, with D possibly matching TRBD2 (5 bases). Looked up from germline, CDR1 is SGHRS and CDR2 is YFSETQ. This CDR3 has 15 amino acids. V lost 4 bases and J 0 bases, leaving 11 bases between the germline ends. The CDR3 loop is CASSPRGSSYNEQFF. The CDR3 coding sequence is TGCGCCAGCAGCCCTCGGGGTAGCTCCTACAATGAGCAGTTCTTC.

The chain recombines TRBV6-6 with TRBJ1-2, with D possibly being TRBD1 (5 bases). In germline, CDR1 is MNHNY, CDR2 SVGAGI (reference sequence). This CDR3 contains 10 residues. The germline V and J ends were trimmed by 2 bases and 11 bases, with 6 bases remaining between them. The CDR3 DNA is TGTGCCAGCAGTTACGGGGGATACACCTTC. This codes for CASSYGGYTF.

Here the CDR3 DNA reads TGTGCCAGCAGTTTAGTTGTCCCGACAGGGGGCAATCAGCCCCAGCATTTT. The encoded protein is CASSLVVPTGGNQPQHF. The chain links TRBV27 to TRBJ1-5; 8 nucleotides line up with TRBD1. The V segment lost 2 bases and the J segment 2 bases; nucleotides outside the gene matches: 8. In germline, CDR1 is MNHEY, CDR2 SMNVEV (reference sequence). The CDR3 is made up of 17 amino acids.

The CDR3 nucleotides read TGTGCCTGGAGAGTTTCGGGACTAGATACGCAGTATTTT. It codes for CAWRVSGLDTQYF. The rearrangement uses TRBV30 and TRBJ2-3; a weak D match, TRBD2 (6 bases). Germline V CDR1 and CDR2: GTSNPN, SVGIG (reference sequence). The V and J ends lost 3 bases and 5 bases respectively, with 12 bases between them. The CDR3 length is 13 residues.

This clone was detected a few times. V gene TRBV7-2 combines with J gene TRBJ1-5, with a possible D match to TRBD1 (5 bases). The germline V gene has CDR1 SGHTA and CDR2 FQGNSA. The V and J ends lost 2 bases and 4 bases respectively, with 15 bases between them. This CDR3 region has 16 residues. The CDR3: CASSLTPGGRNQPQHF. The CDR3 bases are TGTGCCAGCAGCTTAACCCCGGGGGGAAGGAATCAGCCCCAGCATTTT.

The chain carries TRBV19 and TRBJ1-5, with D maybe TRBD1 (5 bases). The CDR3 consists of 14 residues. V gave up 3 bases and J gave up 9 bases, with 15 bases separating them. Germline V gene lookup returns CDR1 LNHDA and CDR2 SQIVND (reference sequence). For the CDR3, the DNA is TGTGCCAGTAGTATCCGGGATCGACAGAGGCCCCAGCATTTT. Translated: CASSIRDRQRPQHF.